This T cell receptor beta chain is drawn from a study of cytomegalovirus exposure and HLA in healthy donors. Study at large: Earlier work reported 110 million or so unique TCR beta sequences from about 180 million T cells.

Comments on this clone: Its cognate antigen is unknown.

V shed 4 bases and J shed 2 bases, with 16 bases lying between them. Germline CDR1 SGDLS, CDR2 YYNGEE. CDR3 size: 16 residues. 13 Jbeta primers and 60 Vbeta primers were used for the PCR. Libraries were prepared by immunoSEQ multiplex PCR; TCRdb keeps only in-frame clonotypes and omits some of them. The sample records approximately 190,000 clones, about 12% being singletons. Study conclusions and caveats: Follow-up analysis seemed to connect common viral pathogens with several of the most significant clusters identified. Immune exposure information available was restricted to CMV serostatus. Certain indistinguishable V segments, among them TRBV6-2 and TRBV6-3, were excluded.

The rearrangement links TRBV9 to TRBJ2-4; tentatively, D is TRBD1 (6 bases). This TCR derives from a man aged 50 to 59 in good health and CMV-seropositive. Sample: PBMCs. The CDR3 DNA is TGTGCCAGCAGCTTTTCAACCGGGACACCCAAAAACATTCAGTACTTC. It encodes CASSFSTGTPKNIQYF.